This T cell receptor (beta chain) was profiled in a study of blood T cell repertoires in COVID-19. As originally analysed: Amplification of reference gene primers was used by the study to estimate nucleated cell counts. Here immunoSEQ multiplex PCR was the method, and the copy in TCRdb shows in-frame clones only, minus some. V, J and clone size are taken as reported in that table, and D and trimming were inferred from the DNA itself. The profile covers under 450,000 clones, with roughly 80% appearing a single time and 1.1% taken by the ten largest. The CDR3 is made up of 14 amino acids. After removal of 5 bases from V and 5 bases from J, the junction contained 9 bases not matched to a gene. Germline V gene lookup returns CDR1 SGHVS and CDR2 FNYEAQ.

The clonotype was recovered from a human donor with acute or convalescent COVID-19. The donor label of this sample is uncertain. V gene TRBV7-6 combines with J gene TRBJ2-7; 7 bases match TRBD1. The sequenced material came from peripheral blood. CDR3 in DNA: TGTGCCAGCAGCCCCCAGACAGGGCCGGACGAGCAGTACTTC. Translating it yields CASSPQTGPDEQYF.